This T cell receptor beta chain was documented in a study of regulatory T cells in long-lasting Graves disease. Study-level results: Persistent disease was characterized by preferential usage of TRBV28, TRBJ1-2 and TRBJ2-5.

This clonotype has more than one count but fewer than ten. Its antigen is not identified. At one end the junction does not follow the germline gene, possibly because of a read error. Time point: persistent/refractory GD, antithyroid drugs over 5 years with positive TRAb. The TCR library was made from RNA extracted from PBMCs. The CDR3 has 13 residues. Libraries of TCR beta came from iRepertoire HTBI primers plus Arm-PCR of CDR3 regions. TCRdb re-called the multiplex PCR reads with MiXCR, one entry per CDR3 protein. The sample has roughly 500,000 distinct CDR3 sequences, 20% seen once; the top ten hold approximately 8%.

The sequences come from peripheral blood mononuclear cells (PBMCs), collected when the disease was refractory, from a patient treated with antithyroid drugs. The TCR comes from a female donor with Graves disease. This chain connects TRBV12-3 or TRBV12-4 to TRBJ2-7; maybe TRBD1 (5 bases). The CDR3 DNA reads as TGTGCCAGCAGTTTCACCCACTCGACAGTCCCCCGGTTC. Protein sequence: CASSFTHSTVPRF.